This T cell receptor (beta chain) was identified in a study of cytomegalovirus exposure and HLA in healthy donors. Findings and caveats of the study: A link between a missense DCLRE1C variant and TCR beta V- and J-gene trimming emerged from a later analysis.

The donors, nominally healthy at sampling, likely had unrecorded immune exposures. With respect to this clone: Its antigen is not identified.

Germline V CDR1 and CDR2: MNHNY, SVGAGI (reference sequence). The CDR3 has 14 amino acids. V was clipped by 7 bases and J by 8 bases; unmatched bases: 11. PCR used 60 Vbeta primers and 13 Jbeta primers. Produced via immunoSEQ multiplex PCR; TCRdb's table is partial and in-frame only. The sample lists about 120,000 clones, around 76% occurring once. Sequenced: PBMCs. V gene TRBV6-6 combines with J gene TRBJ2-1, with 7 bases identical to TRBD1. The TCR originated in a man aged 60 to 75 in good health and CMV-seropositive. For the CDR3, the DNA is TGTGCCAGCACTGGGAGACAGGGAATCGATGAGCAGTTCTTC. Translating it yields CASTGRQGIDEQFF.